The subject of this entry is one TCR beta chain. The antigen remains unidentified. This entry belongs to a study of cytomegalovirus exposure and HLA in healthy donors. Overall study results and limits: With later analysis, a missense DCLRE1C variant became linked to TCR beta V- and J-gene trimming. Researchers reported from a later analysis that most CMV-associated TCR beta chains appeared HLA-restricted. More than 150 TCR beta chains were listed as cytomegalovirus-associated.

Primers included in the PCR were 60 Vbeta and 13 Jbeta primers. Produced via immunoSEQ multiplex PCR; TCRdb's table is partial and in-frame only. The table includes roughly 120,000 clones, more than 8% detected once. The trim removed 3 bases at V and 5 bases at J, leaving 6 bases unmatched. The CDR3 covers 15 residues. CDR1 is MNHGY and CDR2 is SVAAGI in the germline V gene. J is TRBJ1-5 and V is TRBV6-9; 8 nucleotides align to TRBD1. Specimen: PBMCs. This clonotype was obtained from a man aged 40-55 years in good health and CMV-seronegative. CDR3 sequence (DNA): TGTGCCAGCAGTTACGGGGGACAGGCGGATCAGCCCCAGCATTTT. This gives the protein CASSYGGQADQPQHF.